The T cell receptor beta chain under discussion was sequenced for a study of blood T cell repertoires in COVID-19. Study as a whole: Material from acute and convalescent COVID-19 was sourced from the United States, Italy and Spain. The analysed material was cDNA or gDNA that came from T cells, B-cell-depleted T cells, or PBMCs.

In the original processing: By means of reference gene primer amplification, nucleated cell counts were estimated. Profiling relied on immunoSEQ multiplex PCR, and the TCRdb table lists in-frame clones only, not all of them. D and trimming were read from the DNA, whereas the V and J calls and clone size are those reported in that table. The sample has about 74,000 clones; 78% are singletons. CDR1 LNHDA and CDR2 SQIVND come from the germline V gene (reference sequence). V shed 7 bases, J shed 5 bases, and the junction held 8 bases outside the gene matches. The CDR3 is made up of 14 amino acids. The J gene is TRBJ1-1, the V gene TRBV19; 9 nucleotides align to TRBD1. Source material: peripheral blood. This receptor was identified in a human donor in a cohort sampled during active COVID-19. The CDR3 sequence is CASTPVTGGTEAFF. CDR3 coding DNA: TGTGCCAGTACACCAGTGACAGGGGGAACTGAAGCTTTCTTT.